This passage covers 10 T cell receptor beta chains from one sample sequenced in a study of cytomegalovirus exposure and HLA in healthy donors. Primers included in the PCR were 60 Vbeta and 13 Jbeta primers. Repertoires were generated with immunoSEQ multiplex PCR, while TCRdb's copy carries only in-frame clones and drops some. The table includes hundreds of thousands of clones, about 80% detected once. Source material: PBMCs. These receptors came from a woman aged 40-49 years in good health and CMV-seronegative.

This chain uses TRBV7-2 with TRBJ2-2; 7 nucleotides line up with TRBD2. The CDR3 has 14 amino acids. CDR1 SGHTA and CDR2 FQGNSA come from the germline V gene. J was trimmed by 9 bases and V by 3 bases; bases with no gene match: 7. In DNA form, the CDR3 reads TGTGCCAGCAGCTTCTCTTGGGGGGGACGGGAGCTGTTTTTT. Translating gives CASSFSWGGRELFF.

This chain links TRBV5-1 with TRBJ2-2; 9 positions match TRBD1. Trimming cost V 4 bases and J 5 bases; bases outside gene matches: 6. This CDR3 contains 15 residues. Germline-derived CDR1 and CDR2 are SGHRS and YFSETQ. The CDR3 sequence: CASSPGQGGTGELFF. The CDR3 region has the DNA TGCGCCAGCAGCCCGGGACAGGGCGGAACCGGGGAGCTGTTTTTT.

V gene TRBV5-3 combines with J gene TRBJ1-5; a possible D gene is TRBD1 (5 bases). TRBV5-3 belongs to the ORF category, with a function that is uncertain. This CDR3 has 18 amino acids. V lost 0 bases to trimming and J lost 0 bases, with 16 bases between them. The CDR3 sequence is CARSLDWGVAYSNQPQHF. Written as DNA, the CDR3 is TGTGCCAGAAGCTTGGATTGGGGGGTCGCATATAGCAATCAGCCCCAGCATTTT.

The chain links TRBV7-2 to TRBJ2-7; D unresolved. CDR1 is SGHTA and CDR2 is FQGNSA in the germline V gene. The CDR3 is made up of 8 amino acids. CDR3 protein: CASSLFSV. The DNA of the CDR3 is TGTGCCAGCAGCTTATTTTCGGTC.

The rearrangement joins TRBV9 to TRBJ2-3, with D possibly TRBD1 on 7 matching bases. The CDR3 extends over 14 amino acids. Germline CDR1 is SGDLS and CDR2 is YYNGEE. The V and J ends lost 0 bases and 11 bases respectively, with 16 bases between them. In DNA form, the CDR3 reads TGTGCCAGCAGCGTAGAGGGGGCCTGGCGGGGGCAGTATTTT. Protein: CASSVEGAWRGQYF.

About this clone: Other DNA sequences of this sample code for an identical CDR3. The chain links TRBV9 to TRBJ1-6; D might be TRBD1 (5 bases). V gave up 0 bases and J gave up 4 bases, with 17 bases separating them. The CDR3 is made up of 18 amino acids. Germline CDR1 reads SGDLS; CDR2 reads YYNGEE. The CDR3 region is CASSVGISGPGYNSPLHF. CDR3 DNA sequence: TGTGCCAGCAGCGTAGGGATAAGCGGGCCAGGGTATAATTCACCCCTCCACTTT.

The V gene is TRBV18, the J gene TRBJ1-6; D might be TRBD1 (6 bases). V was cut by 2 bases and J by 3 bases, with 11 bases left in between. Germline V gives CDR1 KGHSH, CDR2 LQKENI. The CDR3 length is 16 residues. CDR3 protein: CASSPAGAGYNSPLHF. CDR3 bases: TGTGCCAGCTCACCAGCGGGGGCCGGCTATAATTCACCCCTCCACTTT.

This clone is a singleton in its sample. The chain links TRBV30 to TRBJ1-2; 12 bases line up with TRBD1. The J segment lost 4 bases and the V segment lost 3 bases, leaving 12 bases of the junction unmatched. CDR3 length equals 17 residues. CDR1 is GTSNPN, CDR2 SVGIG, per germline (reference sequence). CDR3 nucleotides: TGTGCCTGGAGGGTAGGGACAGGGGGCACCTCCTTCTATGGCTACACCTTC. Amino acid sequence: CAWRVGTGGTSFYGYTF.

This clone was found a few times. The chain recombines TRBV5-4 with TRBJ2-7; perhaps TRBD2 as D (5 bases). Germline CDR1 reads SGHNT; CDR2 reads YYREEE (reference sequence). There are 14 residues in the CDR3. Trimming cost V 1 base and J 2 bases, with 10 bases left between them. The chain's CDR3 is CASSLRGRPYEQYF. CDR3 in DNA: TGTGCCAGCAGCTTGAGAGGGCGGCCCTACGAGCAGTACTTC. Full variable domain (missing parts from reference TRBV5-4 and TRBJ2-7): ETGVTQSPTHLIKTRGQQVTLRCSSQSGHNTVSWYQQALGQGPQFIFQYYREEENGRGNFPPRFSGLQFPNYSSELNVNALELDDSALYLCASSLRGRPYEQYFGPGTRLTVT.

The chain carries TRBV25-1 and TRBJ2-1; D gene unclear. Trimming stripped 1 base from V and 9 bases from J, with 4 bases between. The germline V gene encodes CDR1 MGHDK and CDR2 SYGVNS. CDR3 size: 11 residues. The CDR3 sequence: CASSEFGEQFF. The DNA for the CDR3 is TGTGCCAGCAGTGAATTCGGTGAGCAGTTCTTC. The whole variable domain, remainder taken from reference TRBV25-1 and TRBJ2-1, is EADIYQTPRYLVIGTGKKITLECSQTMGHDKMYWYQQDPGMELHLIHYSYGVNSTEKGDLSSESTVSRIRTEHFPLTLESARPSHTSQYLCASSEFGEQFFGPGTRLTVL.